This TCR beta chain was sequenced during a study of T-cell reconstitution after alpha-beta-depleted transplantation in children. The sample holds many counts of this clonotype. Its antigen remains unidentified. Study-level findings and limits: A year had passed since transplant, and T-cell counts and diversity by then came mostly from newly produced T cells.

The TCRbeta library was prepared with unique molecular identifiers. MiXCR was run by TCRdb on the PCR reads, yielding one entry per CDR3 protein. The repertoire holds 200,000 to 250,000 distinct CDR3 sequences, with approximately 11% as singletons. In germline, CDR1 is KGHSH, CDR2 LQKENI. Trimming cost V 5 bases and J 2 bases, with 13 bases left between them. This CDR3 is 14 amino acids long. The source is a child in the first two years of life with acute myeloid leukemia, due to receive a stem cell transplant. The sequenced sample was PBMCs, obtained before TCRalphabeta/CD19-depleted stem cell transplant. The chain carries TRBV18 and TRBJ2-7; possible D gene TRBD1, 6 bases. The CDR3 coding sequence is TGTGCCAGCTCATCGACAGACAGGACCTACGAGCAGTACTTC. Its translation: CASSSTDRTYEQYF.